Sequencing of this T cell receptor (beta chain) was carried out in a study of blood T cell repertoires in COVID-19. CDR3 size: 13 residues. V was trimmed by 4 bases and J by 1 base, leaving 5 bases between them. Germline loops: CDR1 MNHEY, CDR2 SMNVEV (reference sequence). TCRdb's table, derived via immunoSEQ multiplex PCR, lists solely in-frame clones and lacks some. The data contain about 50,000 clones, roughly 86% of them singletons. Allocation to cohorts depended on clinical history reported by the participants. The sequencing sample was made of PBMCs or T cells enriched from blood (not recorded which). The TCR comes from a woman between 45 and 65 years old who had recovered from COVID-19. This rearrangement joins TRBV27 to TRBJ2-1; no clear D. The CDR3 loop reads CASSSYSYNEQFF. In DNA form, the CDR3 reads TGTGCCAGCAGTTCTTATTCCTACAATGAGCAGTTCTTC.